This T cell receptor (beta chain) appears in the sequencing data of a study of cytotoxic CD8 clonotypes in ibrutinib-treated CLL. Overall study context: Treatment had run for a median roughly 13 months, range 6 to 36, when response samples were taken. Productive templates per sample averaged nearly 260,000; productive rearrangements, 80,000 to 95,000.

As for this clone: Its matching antigen is unknown.

Findings and caveats of the study: An increase in clonality occurred at ibrutinib response, followed by a return toward baseline at progression.

There are 17 residues in the CDR3. V shed 4 bases and J 5 bases; nucleotides not matched to a gene: 9. CDR1 and CDR2 (germline): MNHEY, SMNVEV (reference sequence). Here immunoSEQ multiplex PCR was the method, and the copy in TCRdb shows in-frame clones only, minus some. The sample consists of over 200,000 clones, 75% to 85% of them appearing once. This specimen was PBMCs, taken after 12 months of ibrutinib treatment. This TCR derives from a human donor with chronic lymphocytic leukemia. The V gene is TRBV27, the J gene TRBJ2-5; 14 bases are a match to TRBD2. CDR3 residues: CASSSRLAGGPGETQYF. DNA of the CDR3: TGTGCCAGCAGTTCAAGACTAGCGGGGGGGCCGGGGGAGACCCAGTACTTC.